This is a list of T cell receptor beta chains from one sample in a study of blood T cell repertoires in COVID-19. Generated by immunoSEQ multiplex PCR, the TCRdb table keeps only in-frame clones and is missing some. The sample shows about 430,000 clones, over 85% of them seen only once. Sequenced: peripheral blood. The receptors come from a man between 18 and 35 years old with COVID-19, enrolled during active disease. Each CDR3 is given with its conserved first and last residue. Each record gives: D gene, V gene, J gene, clone size, CDR3 protein, CDR3 DNA. D genes are given only for firm matches. Where a row states a size, it is once, few, many or the class of an expanded clone; other rows omit it.

>.|TRBV5-1|TRBJ2-3|.
CASSTRTGADTQYF
TGCGCCAGCAGCACCCGGACTGGAGCAGATACGCAGTATTTT
>TRBD2|TRBV19|TRBJ2-1|.
CASSIAPASGVQFF
TGTGCCAGTAGTATAGCCCCGGCTAGCGGGGTTCAGTTCTTC
>.|TRBV27|TRBJ2-1|.
CASKLDNSIYNEQFF
TGTGCCAGCAAGCTGGACAACTCTATATACAATGAGCAGTTCTTC
>.|TRBV24-1|TRBJ2-3|.
CATSQRADTQYF
TGTGCCACCAGTCAACGGGCAGATACGCAGTATTTT
>.|TRBV28|TRBJ1-1|once
CASSLSDRVNTEAFF
TGTGCCAGCAGTTTATCCGACAGAGTGAACACTGAAGCTTTCTTT
>TRBD1|TRBV14|TRBJ1-1|.
CASSRRTGVEANTEAFF
TGTGCCAGCAGCCGCCGAACAGGGGTTGAAGCGAACACTGAAGCTTTCTTT
>.|TRBV11-2|TRBJ2-2|.
CASSLDPGSQVELFF
TGTGCCAGCAGCTTAGATCCTGGGTCCCAGGTGGAGCTGTTTTTT
>.|TRBV5-1|TRBJ1-1|once
CATRGRGNTEAFF
TGCGCCACCCGGGGCAGGGGAAACACTGAAGCTTTCTTT
>.|TRBV9|TRBJ1-5|once
CASSLTAGNQPQHF
TGTGCCAGCAGCTTAACAGCGGGCAATCAGCCCCAGCATTTT
>.|TRBV14|TRBJ2-2|.
CASSPRGGNTGELFF
TGTGCCAGCAGCCCAAGGGGGGGTAACACCGGGGAGCTGTTTTTT
>.|TRBV24-1|TRBJ1-4|.
CATSDGVEREVASEKLFF
TGTGCCACCAGTGATGGGGTGGAACGGGAGGTCGCCTCCGAAAAACTGTTTTTT
>TRBD1|TRBV7-9|TRBJ1-2|few
CASSLAPTGKDGYTF
TGTGCCAGCAGCTTAGCACCGACAGGGAAAGATGGCTACACCTTC
>.|TRBV5-1|TRBJ2-2|.
CASSLGKLATLTGELFF
TGCGCCAGCAGCTTGGGTAAACTAGCCACCCTCACCGGGGAGCTGTTTTTT
>.|TRBV4-1|TRBJ2-2|.
CASSQDVSGELFF
TGCGCCAGCAGCCAAGATGTTAGCGGGGAGCTGTTTTTT
>.|TRBV2|TRBJ2-7|.
CASSAEGVGREQYF
TGTGCCAGCAGTGCGGAAGGGGTCGGCCGCGAGCAGTACTTC
>.|TRBV7-6|TRBJ2-7|.
CASSLDWGGQGEQYF
TGTGCCAGCAGCCTCGACTGGGGCGGCCAAGGGGAGCAGTACTTC
>TRBD2|TRBV7-2|TRBJ2-5|.
CASSLGASGGGQETQYF
TGTGCCAGCAGCTTAGGAGCTAGCGGGGGGGGCCAAGAGACCCAGTACTTC
>TRBD1|TRBV7-2|TRBJ1-5|once
CASSLVGGAGQPQHF
TGTGCCAGCAGCTTAGTAGGGGGCGCGGGTCAGCCCCAGCATTTT
>TRBD2|TRBV7-9|TRBJ2-1|.
CASSSIQGLAGVHEQFF
TGTGCCAGCAGCTCGATACAGGGACTAGCGGGAGTGCATGAGCAGTTCTTC
>.|TRBV4-1|TRBJ1-5|.
CASSQTEGGLNQPQHF
TGCGCCAGCAGCCAAACCGAAGGAGGGCTCAATCAGCCCCAGCATTTT
>.|TRBV7-9|TRBJ1-1|.
CASSLEGARAEAFF
TGTGCCAGCAGCTTAGAAGGGGCCCGGGCTGAAGCTTTCTTT
>.|TRBV12-3/TRBV12-4|TRBJ2-1|.
CASSSLYLGEQFF
TGTGCCAGCAGTAGCTTATATCTAGGTGAGCAGTTCTTC
>.|TRBV11-2|TRBJ1-2|once
CASSSPGRRDYGYTF
TGTGCCAGCAGCTCACCAGGGAGGAGAGACTATGGCTACACCTTC
>TRBD1|TRBV4-2|TRBJ1-1|.
CASSPVDRADTEAFF
TGTGCCAGCAGCCCTGTCGACAGGGCGGACACTGAAGCTTTCTTT
>.|TRBV7-8|TRBJ2-7|.
CASSLDAGFTEQYF
TGTGCCAGCAGCTTAGATGCGGGGTTTACCGAGCAGTACTTC
>.|TRBV7-9|TRBJ2-3|.
CASSPTGGSADTQYF
TGTGCCAGCAGCCCAACGGGGGGCAGCGCAGATACGCAGTATTTT
>.|TRBV12-3/TRBV12-4|TRBJ1-3|.
CASWQGLDTIYF
TGTGCCAGCTGGCAGGGCCTCGACACCATATATTTT
>TRBD1|TRBV30|TRBJ1-2|.
CAWVGQGNYGYTF
TGTGCCTGGGTGGGACAGGGGAACTATGGCTACACCTTC
>.|TRBV19|TRBJ1-5|.
CASDSSGNQPQHF
TGTGCCAGCGATTCTAGTGGCAATCAGCCCCAGCATTTT
>.|TRBV10-3|TRBJ1-5|.
CAIRAEGDGQPQHF
TGTGCCATCAGGGCTGAGGGGGACGGTCAGCCCCAGCATTTT
>TRBD2|TRBV4-1|TRBJ2-1|few
CASSQGLAGLYNEQFF
TGCGCCAGCAGCCAAGGCCTAGCGGGATTGTACAATGAGCAGTTCTTC
>.|TRBV3-1/TRBV3-2|TRBJ2-7|.
CASSIRDLGEQYF
TGTGCCAGCAGCATCCGGGACTTGGGGGAGCAGTACTTC